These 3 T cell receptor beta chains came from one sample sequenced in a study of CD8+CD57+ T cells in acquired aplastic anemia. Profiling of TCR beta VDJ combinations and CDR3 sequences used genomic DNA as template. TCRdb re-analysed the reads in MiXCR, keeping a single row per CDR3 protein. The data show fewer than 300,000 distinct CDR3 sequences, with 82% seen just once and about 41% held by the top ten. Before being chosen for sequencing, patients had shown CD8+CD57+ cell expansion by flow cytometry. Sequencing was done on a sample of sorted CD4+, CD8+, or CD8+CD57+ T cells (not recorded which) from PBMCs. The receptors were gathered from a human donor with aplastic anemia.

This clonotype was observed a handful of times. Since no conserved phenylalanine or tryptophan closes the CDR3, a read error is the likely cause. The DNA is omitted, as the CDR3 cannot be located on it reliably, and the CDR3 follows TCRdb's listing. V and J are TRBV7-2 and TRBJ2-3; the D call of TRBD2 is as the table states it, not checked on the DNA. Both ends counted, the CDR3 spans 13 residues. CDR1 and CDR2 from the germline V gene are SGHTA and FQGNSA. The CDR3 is CASSVAGGPDTHY.

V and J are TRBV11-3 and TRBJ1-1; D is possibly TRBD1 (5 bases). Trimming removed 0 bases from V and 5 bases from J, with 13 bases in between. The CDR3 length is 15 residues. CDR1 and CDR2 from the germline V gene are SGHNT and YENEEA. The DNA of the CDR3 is TGTGCCAGCAGCTTAGAGGTGACAGAGAAGACTGAAGCTTTCTTT. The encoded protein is CASSLEVTEKTEAFF.

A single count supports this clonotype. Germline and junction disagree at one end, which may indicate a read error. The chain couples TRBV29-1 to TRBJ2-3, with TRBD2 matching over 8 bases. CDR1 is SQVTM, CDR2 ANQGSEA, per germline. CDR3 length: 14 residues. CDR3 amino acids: CSGTVTESTDTQYF. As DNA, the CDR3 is TGTAGCGGGACCGTGACAGAAAGTACAGATACGCAGTATTTT.